These 22 T cell receptor beta chains were all obtained from the same sample, sequenced in a study of blood T cell repertoires in COVID-19. TCRdb's copy holds only in-frame clones and misses some; the assay was immunoSEQ multiplex PCR. The sample records approximately 51,000 clones, 75% to 95% being singletons. Material for sequencing was peripheral blood. These receptors were taken from a man in his 70s with active COVID-19.

The V gene is TRBV11-3, the J gene TRBJ2-3; perhaps TRBD2 as D (6 bases). Per the germline V gene, CDR1 is SGHNT and CDR2 is YENEEA. The ends were cut back, 2 bases at V and 2 bases at J, with 14 bases in the middle. This CDR3 comprises 16 residues. The CDR3 here is CASSLSGTYFTDTQYF. CDR3 bases: TGTGCCAGCAGCTTAAGTGGGACTTATTTCACAGATACGCAGTATTTT.

The J gene is TRBJ1-3, the V gene TRBV5-4; D remains unclear. Germline V lookup: CDR1 SGHNT, CDR2 YYREEE (reference sequence). The CDR3 sequence is 14 residues long. The ends were cut back, 4 bases at V and 0 bases at J, with 8 bases in the middle. The CDR3 DNA follows: TGTGCCAGCAGCCTGCGGAACTCTGGAAACACCATATATTTT. It translates to CASSLRNSGNTIYF.

CDR3 residues: CASSKLTGIGNTIYF. CDR3 nucleotides: TGTGCCAGCAGCAAACTGACAGGAATTGGAAACACCATATATTTT. V gene TRBV5-5 combines with J gene TRBJ1-3; D is possibly TRBD1 (6 bases). V shed 4 bases and J shed 3 bases, with 14 bases lying between them. The CDR3 consists of 15 residues. Germline CDR1 and CDR2: SGHKS and YYEKEE (reference sequence).

The CDR3, as DNA: TGTGCCAGCAGGGAGCGCTACACCTTC. Its translation: CASRERYTF. This rearrangement joins TRBV21-1 to TRBJ1-2. TRBV21-1 is designated a pseudogene. The CDR3 is 9 amino acids.

The rearrangement links TRBV20-1 to TRBJ1-1, with 7 nucleotides matching TRBD1. This CDR3 comprises 14 residues. CDR1 and CDR2 from the germline V gene are DFQATT and SNEGSKA (reference sequence). V lost 3 bases to trimming and J lost 0 bases; unmatched junction nucleotides: 4. CDR3 sequence reads: CSASRGQMNTEAFF. CDR3 nucleotide sequence: TGCAGTGCTAGTCGGGGACAGATGAACACTGAAGCTTTCTTT.

In its sample, this clone was seen a few times. The chain couples TRBV12-3 or TRBV12-4 to TRBJ2-7; tentative D call: TRBD2 (6 bases). CDR3 size: 13 residues. V was pared by 3 bases and J by 3 bases, with 9 bases between. The DNA of the CDR3 is TGTGCCAGCAGTTTGCGGGGCCGCTACGAGCAGTACTTC. Encoded protein: CASSLRGRYEQYF.

The chain is built from TRBV3-1 (or the pseudogene TRBV3-2) and TRBJ2-1; 11 bases map to TRBD2. The CDR3 is 17 residues long. Trimming cost V 0 bases and J 4 bases; bases outside gene matches: 5. CDR1 LGHDT and CDR2 YNNKEL come from the germline V gene (reference sequence). The CDR3: CASSQEFSGGGYNEQFF. As DNA, the CDR3 is TGTGCCAGCAGCCAAGAGTTTAGCGGGGGGGGTTACAATGAGCAGTTCTTC.

V gene TRBV7-9 combines with J gene TRBJ2-1, with D hard to call. Trimming cost V 6 bases and J 6 bases, with 9 bases left between them. The germline V gene has CDR1 SEHNR and CDR2 FQNEAQ (reference sequence). The CDR3 is 12 residues long. The CDR3 bases are TGTGCCAGCAGTTCCCCCTTCAATGAGCAGTTCTTC. Translating it yields CASSSPFNEQFF. Complete variable domain (other parts from reference TRBV7-9 and TRBJ2-1): DTGVSQNPRHKITKRGQNVTFRCDPISEHNRLYWYRQTLGQGPEFLTYFQNEAQLEKSRLLSDRFSAERPKGSFSTLEIQRTEQGDSAMYLCASSSPFNEQFFGPGTRLTVL.

The rearrangement links TRBV6-5 to TRBJ2-7; 9 bases agree with TRBD1. The V gene end was trimmed by 6 bases and the J gene end by 2 bases; junction bases not matched to a gene: 5. Germline V lookup: CDR1 MNHEY, CDR2 SVGAGI. The CDR3 has 14 amino acids. The CDR3 nucleotides are TGTGCCAGCAGGAAGACAGGGGGTCCCTACGAGCAGTACTTC. This translates into CASRKTGGPYEQYF.

V and J are TRBV28 and TRBJ2-1; D ambiguous. This CDR3 spans 17 amino acids. V lost 1 base and J 0 bases, leaving 13 bases between the germline ends. CDR1 is MDHEN, CDR2 SYDVKM, per germline. The CDR3 nucleotides read TGTGCCAGCAGTTTATTTTACAGCAGAAGCTCCTACAATGAGCAGTTCTTC. Protein: CASSLFYSRSSYNEQFF.

The chain carries TRBV4-3 and TRBJ1-6; 9 bases agree with TRBD1. There are 16 residues in the CDR3. Trimming removed 2 bases from V and 10 bases from J; junction bases left unmatched: 9. Germline V CDR1 and CDR2: LGHNA, YSLEER. The CDR3 region is CASSQSPGTGPSPLHF. The CDR3 DNA follows: TGCGCCAGCAGCCAAAGCCCGGGGACAGGGCCATCACCCCTCCACTTT.

J is TRBJ2-7 and V is TRBV2, with D uncertain. V dropped 3 bases and J dropped 2 bases, with 8 bases sitting between them. The CDR3 consists of 13 residues. Germline values: CDR1 SNHLY, CDR2 FYNNEI. The CDR3 reads CASSDYTPYEQYF. Written as DNA, the CDR3 is TGTGCCAGCAGTGATTACACCCCCTACGAGCAGTACTTC.

The V call is TRBV15, the J call TRBJ2-2, with 7 positions matching TRBD1. V lost 6 bases to trimming and J lost 5 bases; unmatched junction nucleotides: 6. CDR1 and CDR2 from the germline V gene are LNHNV and YYDKDF (reference sequence). This CDR3 has 14 amino acids. The CDR3 DNA is TGTGCCACCAGAAACGACAGGGCTACCGGGGAGCTGTTTTTT. This gives the protein CATRNDRATGELFF. The variable domain in full, completed from reference TRBV15 and TRBJ2-2, reads DAMVIQNPRYQVTQFGKPVTLSCSQTLNHNVMYWYQQKSSQAPKLLFHYYDKDFNNEADTPDNFQSRRPNTSFCFLDIRSPGLGDTAMYLCATRNDRATGELFFGEGSRLTVL.

This clone was seen only once. This chain joins TRBV4-3 and TRBJ1-1; D may be TRBD1 (5 bases). The CDR3 sequence is 17 residues long. Germline CDR1 and CDR2: LGHNA and YSLEER. The ends were cut back, 1 base at V and 0 bases at J, with 15 bases in the middle. The CDR3 loop is CASSQGAGLGMNTEAFF. CDR3 sequence (DNA): TGCGCCAGCAGCCAAGGAGCAGGGCTAGGGATGAACACTGAAGCTTTCTTT.

The V call is TRBV7-2, the J call TRBJ2-5, with 7 positions matching TRBD2. J was trimmed by 4 bases and V by 5 bases; bases with no gene match: 4. Germline CDR1 reads SGHTA; CDR2 reads FQGNSA. This CDR3 is built from 13 residues. CDR3: CASSSSGRETQYF. The CDR3 DNA sequence: TGTGCCAGCAGCAGTAGCGGGCGAGAGACCCAGTACTTC.

This rearrangement joins TRBV11-2 to TRBJ1-1, with D possibly being TRBD1 (6 bases). Germline V gene lookup returns CDR1 SGHAT and CDR2 FQNNGV. V was pared by 1 base and J by 6 bases, with 12 bases between. The CDR3 runs 14 residues. CDR3 sequence: CASSLGDRPSEAFF. The CDR3 DNA follows: TGTGCCAGCAGCTTAGGAGACAGGCCGTCTGAAGCTTTCTTT.

The rearrangement links TRBV3-1 (or the pseudogene TRBV3-2) to TRBJ2-2; TRBD2 matches 12 bases. Germline lookup yields CDR1 LGHDT and CDR2 YNNKEL (reference sequence). V lost 6 bases, J lost 6 bases, and 11 bases stayed unmatched. This CDR3 is 17 amino acids long. CDR3 DNA: TGTGCCAGCAGACTCCGGACTAGCGGGGTTCGGGCCGGGGAGCTGTTTTTT. It translates to CASRLRTSGVRAGELFF.

This chain connects TRBV19 to TRBJ1-4; no clear D gene. CDR1 LNHDA and CDR2 SQIVND come from the germline V gene (reference sequence). V was trimmed by 6 bases and J by 5 bases, leaving 10 bases between them. The CDR3 sequence is 13 residues long. The CDR3 here is CASSTFRNEKLFF. The CDR3 nucleotides read TGTGCCAGTAGCACCTTTAGAAATGAAAAACTGTTTTTT. Filled out from reference TRBV19 and TRBJ1-4, the complete variable domain reads DGGITQSPKYLFRKEGQNVTLSCEQNLNHDAMYWYRQDPGQGLRLIYYSQIVNDFQKGDIAEGYSVSREKKESFPLTVTSAQKNPTAFYLCASSTFRNEKLFFGSGTQLSVL.

The V and J genes are TRBV4-1 and TRBJ2-1; TRBD2 agrees at 8 bases. The J segment lost 0 bases and the V segment lost 0 bases, leaving 7 bases of the junction unmatched. CDR3 length: 18 residues. In germline, CDR1 is MGHRA, CDR2 YSYEKL. The CDR3: CASSQESSGEISYNEQFF. The DNA of the CDR3 is TGCGCCAGCAGCCAAGAGAGTAGCGGGGAGATCTCCTACAATGAGCAGTTCTTC.

This chain uses TRBV18 with TRBJ1-2; TRBD1 aligns across 11 bases. The CDR3 totals 15 residues. The V gene's germline CDR1 is KGHSH and CDR2 LQKENI. V lost 3 bases to trimming and J lost 8 bases; unmatched junction nucleotides: 8. As DNA, the CDR3 is TGTGCCAGCTCACCGGGACAGGGGGTTCTGGAAGGCTACACCTTC. Its translation: CASSPGQGVLEGYTF.

The CDR3 sequence is CASSAGQGGDEQFF. CDR3 sequence (DNA): TGTGCCAGCAGCGCCGGACAGGGCGGCGATGAGCAGTTCTTC. The chain is built from TRBV7-9 and TRBJ2-1; 8 bases align to TRBD1. Germline lookup yields CDR1 SEHNR and CDR2 FQNEAQ (reference sequence). This CDR3 is 14 amino acids long. V lost 5 bases and J lost 8; bases outside the gene matches: 8. Together with reference TRBV7-9 and TRBJ2-1, the CDR3 gives the full variable domain: DTGVSQNPRHKITKRGQNVTFRCDPISEHNRLYWYRQTLGQGPEFLTYFQNEAQLEKSRLLSDRFSAERPKGSFSTLEIQRTEQGDSAMYLCASSAGQGGDEQFFGPGTRLTVL.

This clone was seen just once. The gene calls are TRBV5-1 and TRBJ2-7, with 7 bases matching TRBD1. The CDR3 spans 14 residues. The V and J ends lost 4 bases and 2 bases, in that order; junction bases with no gene match: 6. Per germline, CDR1 SGHRS and CDR2 YFSETQ. The CDR3, as DNA: TGCGCCAGCAGCCCTATAGGGACAGCCTACGAGCAGTACTTC. Amino acid sequence: CASSPIGTAYEQYF. The whole variable domain, filled in from reference TRBV5-1 and TRBJ2-7, reads KAGVTQTPRYLIKTRGQQVTLSCSPISGHRSVSWYQQTPGQGLQFLFEYFSETQRNKGNFPGRFSGRQFSNSRSEMNVSTLELGDSALYLCASSPIGTAYEQYFGPGTRLTVT.